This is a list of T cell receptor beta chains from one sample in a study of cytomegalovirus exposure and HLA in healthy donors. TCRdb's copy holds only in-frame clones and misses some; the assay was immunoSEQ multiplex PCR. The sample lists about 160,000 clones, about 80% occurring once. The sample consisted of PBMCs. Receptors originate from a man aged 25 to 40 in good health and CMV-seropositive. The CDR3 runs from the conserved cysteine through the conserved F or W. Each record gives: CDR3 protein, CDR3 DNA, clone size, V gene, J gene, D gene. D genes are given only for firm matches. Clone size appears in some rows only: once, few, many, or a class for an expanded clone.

CDR3 protein: CASSRDSQETQYF
CDR3 DNA: TGTGCCAGCAGCAGGGACAGCCAAGAGACCCAGTACTTC
clone size: once
V gene: TRBV7-8
J gene: TRBJ2-5
D gene: TRBD1

CDR3 protein: CSGGQGRYEQYF
CDR3 DNA: TGCAGCGGTGGACAGGGGAGGTACGAGCAGTACTTC
clone size: once
V gene: TRBV29-1
J gene: TRBJ2-7
D gene: TRBD1

CDR3 protein: CASSVTGYTGEQYF
CDR3 DNA: TGTGCCAGCAGTGTGACAGGGTATACCGGCGAGCAGTACTTC
clone size: few
V gene: TRBV2
J gene: TRBJ2-7
D gene: TRBD1

CDR3 protein: CASSESTAAETQYF
CDR3 DNA: TGTGCCAGCAGTGAATCAACAGCTGCGGAGACCCAGTACTTC
clone size: once
V gene: TRBV6-1
J gene: TRBJ2-5
D gene: NA

CDR3 protein: CASSGDIWQYF
CDR3 DNA: TGTGCCAGCAGTGGTGACATCTGGCAGTACTTC
clone size: NA
V gene: TRBV28
J gene: TRBJ2-7
D gene: NA

CDR3 protein: CASNQFFF
CDR3 DNA: TGTGCCAGCAACCAGTTTTTCTTT
clone size: NA
V gene: TRBV6-1
J gene: TRBJ1-1
D gene: NA

CDR3 protein: CASLRGGGALINEQFF
CDR3 DNA: TGTGCCAGCTTGCGGGGCGGGGGGGCTCTTATCAATGAGCAGTTCTTC
clone size: NA
V gene: TRBV6-6
J gene: TRBJ2-1
D gene: TRBD2

CDR3 protein: CASSPGTDEKLFF
CDR3 DNA: TGTGCCAGCTCACCAGGGACAGATGAAAAACTGTTTTTT
clone size: once
V gene: TRBV18
J gene: TRBJ1-4
D gene: TRBD1

CDR3 protein: CASRERQTSYEQYF
CDR3 DNA: TGTGCCAGCAGGGAGCGTCAGACGTCCTACGAGCAGTACTTC
clone size: NA
V gene: TRBV6-1
J gene: TRBJ2-7
D gene: NA

CDR3 protein: CATSRDGTVGGNTIYF
CDR3 DNA: TGTGCCACCAGCAGAGATGGAACAGTTGGGGGAAACACCATATATTTT
clone size: NA
V gene: TRBV15
J gene: TRBJ1-3
D gene: NA

CDR3 protein: CASSPRQGATNEKLFF
CDR3 DNA: TGCGCCAGCAGCCCCAGACAGGGGGCAACTAATGAAAAACTGTTTTTT
clone size: NA
V gene: TRBV4-1
J gene: TRBJ1-4
D gene: TRBD1

CDR3 protein: CASSTWDSSYEQYF
CDR3 DNA: TGTGCCAGTAGTACGTGGGACAGCTCCTACGAGCAGTACTTC
clone size: NA
V gene: TRBV19
J gene: TRBJ2-7
D gene: TRBD1

CDR3 protein: CASSQGRGDYGYTF
CDR3 DNA: TGCGCCAGCAGCCAAGGTAGGGGCGACTATGGCTACACCTTC
clone size: NA
V gene: TRBV4-3
J gene: TRBJ1-2
D gene: NA

CDR3 protein: CASSEGQGADTQYF
CDR3 DNA: TGTGCCAGCAGTGAAGGACAGGGGGCAGATACGCAGTATTTT
clone size: medium-sized
V gene: TRBV6-1
J gene: TRBJ2-3
D gene: TRBD1

CDR3 protein: CASSTRDNSYEQYF
CDR3 DNA: TGTGCCAGCTCAACCCGGGACAACTCCTACGAGCAGTACTTC
clone size: NA
V gene: TRBV7-9
J gene: TRBJ2-7
D gene: NA

CDR3 protein: CASSLAQGDEQFF
CDR3 DNA: TGTGCCAGCAGCTTAGCTCAGGGGGATGAGCAGTTCTTC
clone size: few
V gene: TRBV7-7
J gene: TRBJ2-1
D gene: TRBD1

CDR3 protein: CATSGFGENTGELFF
CDR3 DNA: TGTGCCACCAGCGGATTCGGGGAGAACACCGGGGAGCTGTTTTTT
clone size: few
V gene: TRBV15
J gene: TRBJ2-2
D gene: NA

CDR3 protein: CASSPSDRGIIEAFF
CDR3 DNA: TGTGCCAGCAGTCCGTCGGACAGGGGAATAATTGAAGCTTTCTTT
clone size: NA
V gene: TRBV27
J gene: TRBJ1-1
D gene: TRBD1

CDR3 protein: CASSEHGRVDEQYF
CDR3 DNA: TGTGCCAGCAGTGAACACGGCAGGGTTGACGAGCAGTACTTC
clone size: NA
V gene: TRBV6-1
J gene: TRBJ2-7
D gene: NA

CDR3 protein: CASSPGTSGVYNEQFF
CDR3 DNA: TGTGCCAGCAGCCCGGGGACTAGCGGGGTCTACAATGAGCAGTTCTTC
clone size: NA
V gene: TRBV11-3
J gene: TRBJ2-1
D gene: TRBD2

CDR3 protein: CASSLGDYPTNEKLFF
CDR3 DNA: TGCGCCAGCAGCTTAGGGGACTATCCGACTAATGAAAAACTGTTTTTT
clone size: NA
V gene: TRBV5-1
J gene: TRBJ1-4
D gene: NA

CDR3 protein: CASSFLGQGWNEQFF
CDR3 DNA: TGTGCCAGCAGCTTTCTGGGGCAGGGGTGGAATGAGCAGTTCTTC
clone size: NA
V gene: TRBV5-8
J gene: TRBJ2-1
D gene: NA

CDR3 protein: CASSLVGLTNEKLFF
CDR3 DNA: TGCGCCAGCAGCTTGGTTGGGCTCACTAATGAAAAACTGTTTTTT
clone size: NA
V gene: TRBV5-1
J gene: TRBJ1-4
D gene: NA

CDR3 protein: CASSLLSTDTQYF
CDR3 DNA: TGTGCCAGCAGCCTTTTAAGCACAGATACGCAGTATTTT
clone size: once
V gene: TRBV9
J gene: TRBJ2-3
D gene: NA

CDR3 protein: CASSYSWTTNTGELFF
CDR3 DNA: TGTGCCAGCAGTTATAGTTGGACAACGAACACCGGGGAGCTGTTTTTT
clone size: NA
V gene: TRBV27
J gene: TRBJ2-2
D gene: NA

CDR3 protein: CASRGDSSYNEQFF
CDR3 DNA: TGTGCCAGCAGAGGGGATTCGTCCTACAATGAGCAGTTCTTC
clone size: few
V gene: TRBV11-1
J gene: TRBJ2-1
D gene: NA

CDR3 protein: CASSPGHLNTEAFF
CDR3 DNA: TGTGCCAGCTCACCGGGACACCTGAACACTGAAGCTTTCTTT
clone size: NA
V gene: TRBV18
J gene: TRBJ1-1
D gene: NA

CDR3 protein: CASSLQGDSYEQYF
CDR3 DNA: TGTGCCAGCAGTTTACAGGGGGACTCCTACGAGCAGTACTTC
clone size: NA
V gene: TRBV27
J gene: TRBJ2-7
D gene: TRBD1

CDR3 protein: CATSSLSTDTQYF
CDR3 DNA: TGTGCCACCAGCTCCCTTAGCACAGATACGCAGTATTTT
clone size: NA
V gene: TRBV10-3
J gene: TRBJ2-3
D gene: NA

CDR3 protein: CASRLRPAVNQPQHF
CDR3 DNA: TGTGCCAGCCGACTAAGGCCGGCAGTCAATCAGCCCCAGCATTTT
clone size: once
V gene: TRBV7-2
J gene: TRBJ1-5
D gene: NA

CDR3 protein: CASSLRQGTGELFF
CDR3 DNA: TGTGCCAGCAGTTTACGGCAGGGGACCGGGGAGCTGTTTTTT
clone size: NA
V gene: TRBV27
J gene: TRBJ2-2
D gene: NA

CDR3 protein: CASSLAGDLYYEQYF
CDR3 DNA: TGCGCCAGCAGCCTAGCAGGGGACCTTTACTACGAGCAGTACTTC
clone size: once
V gene: TRBV5-1
J gene: TRBJ2-7
D gene: NA